This T cell receptor (beta chain) emerged from a study of blood T cell repertoires in COVID-19. Study information: Acute and convalescent COVID-19 samples came from the United States, Italy and Spain. In each case, the material was cDNA or gDNA derived from T cells, B-cell-depleted T cells, or PBMCs.

The CDR3 has 18 amino acids. V dropped 6 bases and J dropped 3 bases, with 25 bases sitting between them. Germline V CDR1 and CDR2: SGDLS, YYNGEE. Sequenced by immunoSEQ multiplex PCR; TCRdb stores in-frame clones only, minus some. The sample comprises about 220,000 clones, around 86% of which are singletons, and about 4% rests with the top ten. The chain uses TRBV9 and TRBJ1-3, with no clear D. The sequence came from a woman in her 40s with acute COVID-19. Sample: PBMCs or T cells enriched from blood (not recorded which). CDR3 sequence reads: CASTRGITGYLGGNTIYF. Here the CDR3 DNA reads TGTGCCAGCACCCGTGGGATAACGGGGTATTTGGGTGGAAACACCATATATTTT.